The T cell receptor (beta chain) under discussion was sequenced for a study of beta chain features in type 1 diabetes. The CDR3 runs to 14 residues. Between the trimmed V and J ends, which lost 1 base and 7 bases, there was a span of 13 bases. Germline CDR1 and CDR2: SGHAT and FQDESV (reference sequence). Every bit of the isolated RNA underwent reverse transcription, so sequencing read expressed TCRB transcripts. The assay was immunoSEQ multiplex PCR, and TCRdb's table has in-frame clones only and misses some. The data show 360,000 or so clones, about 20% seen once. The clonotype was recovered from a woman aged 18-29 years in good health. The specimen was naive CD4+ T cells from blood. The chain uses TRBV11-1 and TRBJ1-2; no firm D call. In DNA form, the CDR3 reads TGTGCCAGCAGCTTAGGATTGGGGAGCGGTGGCTACACCTTC. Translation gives CASSLGLGSGGYTF.